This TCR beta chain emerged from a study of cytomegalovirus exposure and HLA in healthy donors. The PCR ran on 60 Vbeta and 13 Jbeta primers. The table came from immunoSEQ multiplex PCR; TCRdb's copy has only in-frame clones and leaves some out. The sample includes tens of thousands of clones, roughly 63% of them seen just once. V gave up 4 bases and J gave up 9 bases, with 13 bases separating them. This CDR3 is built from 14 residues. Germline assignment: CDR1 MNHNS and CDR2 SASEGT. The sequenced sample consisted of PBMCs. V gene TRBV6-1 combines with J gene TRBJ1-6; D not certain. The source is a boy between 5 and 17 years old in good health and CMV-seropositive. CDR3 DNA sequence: TGTGCCAGCAGTGCGCCGGTAGTTGGTTCACCCCTCCACTTT. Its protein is CASSAPVVGSPLHF.